The source of this T cell receptor beta chain is a study of shared clonotypes between healthy human individuals. Overall study results and limits: Generation probability values for non-shared clonotypes were lower than those for clonotypes shared by all four donors.

Trimming stripped 4 bases from V and 6 bases from J, with 18 bases between. The germline V gene encodes CDR1 SQVTM and CDR2 ANQGSEA. There are 14 residues in the CDR3. Notes on this clone: Its antigen is not identified.

Some clones are missing from TCRdb's copy, which holds only in-frame ones; the method was immunoSEQ multiplex PCR. The table has a few million clones, 93% seen once. The chain combines TRBV29-1 with TRBJ1-1; D is uncertain. The sequencing sample was made of naive CD4+ T cells from PBMCs. Noted subset: CD45RA+ positively selected. The sequence came from a man between 18 and 35 years old in good health. Some clones in this sample may be carry-over from other donors' samples. The CDR3 spells CSVGSVLLGSEAFF. CDR3 coding DNA: TGCAGCGTTGGGTCAGTCCTTCTTGGTTCTGAAGCTTTCTTT.